The T cell receptor (beta chain) described here comes from a study of identical twins. This clonotype was recorded a few times. As yet, its antigen is unknown. Study results and limitations: These conclusions were based on statistical analysis (cross-sectional, not following the same donors).

Using its own MiXCR run on the 5' RACE reads, TCRdb lists one record per CDR3 protein. This table has over 500,000 distinct CDR3 sequences, under 25% appearing once. Separately, the same data were catalogued under a study of T cells expressing NK-cell markers. From that study: Sequenced donors, eight in total, included seven who were HCMV-seropositive and one who was seronegative. Leadership of the CD3+CD56-NKG2C+ fraction also belonged to these clonotypes in several donors.

This receptor was obtained from a woman younger than 30 in good health. Sequenced sample: CD4+ T cells sorted from blood.

The CDR3 sequence is CAISVIGEDGYTF. The CDR3 DNA follows: TGTGCCATCAGTGTCATAGGGGAGGATGGCTACACCTTC. The chain combines TRBV10-3 with TRBJ1-2; TRBD1 is a possible D gene (5 bases). This CDR3 has 13 residues. V gave up 4 bases and J gave up 6 bases, with 12 bases separating them. CDR1 is ENHRY and CDR2 is SYGVKD in the germline V gene.